The source of this T cell receptor (beta chain) is a study of cytomegalovirus exposure and HLA in healthy donors. Points from the study as a whole: The productive fraction for most TCR beta V segments was about 87% or about 30% in an earlier analysis.

Germline lookup yields CDR1 SGHRS and CDR2 YFSETQ. The CDR3 consists of 19 residues. V was shortened by 0 bases and J by 4 bases, with 22 bases between the two germline ends. It was with 60 Vbeta and 13 Jbeta primers that the PCR ran. The protocol was immunoSEQ multiplex PCR, while the TCRdb copy is restricted to in-frame clones and leaves out a portion. The sample has 70,000 to 95,000 clones; around 79% are singletons. This clone was seen a single time. The antigen is unknown. Sequencing was performed on PBMCs. The receptor's source is a woman aged 40-49 years in good health and CMV-seropositive. The chain recombines TRBV5-1 with TRBJ1-4; D call uncertain. CDR3 nucleotide sequence: TGCGCCAGCAGCTTGGGATTCCCAGGTCCCAACAGAAATAATGAAAAACTGTTTTTT. It is translated as CASSLGFPGPNRNNEKLFF.